Following are 8 T cell receptor beta chains from one sample sequenced in a study of CD4 T cells in relation to SARS-CoV-2 and coronaviruses. No antigen is known for these receptors. Assay: immunoSEQ multiplex PCR; the TCRdb copy retains only in-frame clones and omits some. The table includes some 46,000 clones, roughly four fifths detected once. Sequenced material: naive CD4+ T cells from PBMCs, cultured in vitro. The subset: naive CD4+ T cells isolated by negative enrichment. Receptors were obtained from an adult with COVID-19.

This clone was counted only a few times. The V gene is TRBV28, the J gene TRBJ1-1; no definite D call. From germline, CDR1 is MDHEN and CDR2 SYDVKM. With 3 bases removed from V and 5 bases from J, the gap between germline ends came to 7 bases. This CDR3 is built from 12 residues. The CDR3 here is CASSLGRTEAFF. The DNA of the CDR3 is TGTGCCAGCAGTTTGGGGAGGACTGAAGCTTTCTTT.

DNA for the CDR3: TGTGCCAGCAGTGCTCGACACTTAAACAGGGGAGAGACCCAGTACTTC. As protein: CASSARHLNRGETQYF. The chain combines TRBV6-1 with TRBJ2-5, with 7 bases lining up with TRBD1. CDR1 and CDR2 (germline): MNHNS, SASEGT. The CDR3 length is 16 residues. With V trimmed by 4 bases and J by 4 bases, 12 bases remained unmatched.

This chain joins TRBV7-8 and TRBJ2-3, with 10 bases fitting TRBD2. V dropped 1 base and J dropped 1; count of bases not matched to a gene: 2. The CDR3 covers 16 residues. Germline loops: CDR1 SGHVS, CDR2 FQNEAQ. This CDR3 reads CASSLDTSGGTDTQYF. The CDR3 nucleotides are TGTGCCAGCAGCTTAGATACTAGCGGGGGCACAGATACGCAGTATTTT.

The chain links TRBV28 to TRBJ1-1, with D tentatively TRBD1 (6 bases). The CDR3 has 13 amino acids. Germline V CDR1 and CDR2: MDHEN, SYDVKM. The V gene lost 6 bases and the J gene lost 3 bases, with 11 bases spanning the gap. This chain's CDR3 is CASREQGDTEAFF. CDR3 nucleotides: TGTGCCAGCAGGGAACAGGGTGACACTGAAGCTTTCTTT.

The rearrangement joins TRBV29-1 to TRBJ2-7; 9 nucleotides match TRBD1. This CDR3 is 14 amino acids long. V trimming: 1 base; J trimming: 4 bases; junction bases outside the gene matches: 5. Germline CDR1 is SQVTM and CDR2 is ANQGSEA. Written as DNA, the CDR3 is TGCAGCGTTGAAGGTCCGGGACAGGGTTACGAGCAGTACTTC. Residues: CSVEGPGQGYEQYF.

The chain carries TRBV24-1 and TRBJ2-2, with D perhaps TRBD2 (6 bases). V lost 3 bases and J lost 2, with 9 bases in between. Germline assignment: CDR1 KGHDR and CDR2 SFDVKD. The CDR3 runs to 15 residues. In nucleotides, the CDR3 is TGTGCCACCAGTGATGCGGGACGTAACACCGGGGAGCTGTTTTTT. It codes for CATSDAGRNTGELFF.

The chain has TRBV19 and TRBJ2-1; 10 nucleotides agree with TRBD2. Trimming cost V 4 bases and J 9 bases; bases outside gene matches: 6. Germline lookup yields CDR1 LNHDA and CDR2 SQIVND (reference sequence). This CDR3 comprises 14 residues. CDR3 sequence (DNA): TGTGCCAGTAGTAGGCTAGCGGGAGTTCTTGAGCAGTTCTTC. Translation gives CASSRLAGVLEQFF.

The chain links TRBV7-9 to TRBJ1-2; the D is unclear. Germline-derived CDR1 and CDR2 are SEHNR and FQNEAQ (reference sequence). V was cut by 2 bases and J by 0 bases, with 1 base left in between. This CDR3 is 12 amino acids long. The CDR3 nucleotides read TGTGCCAGCAGCTTATCTAACTATGGCTACACCTTC. Its translation: CASSLSNYGYTF.